This TCR beta chain was identified during a study of blood T cell repertoires in COVID-19. Clones were read by immunoSEQ multiplex PCR, and TCRdb kept only the in-frame ones, dropping some. The top ten hold about 7.4% of the sample, which has about 200,000 clones, about four fifths seen once. CDR1 and CDR2 (germline): LGHDT, YNNKEL (reference sequence). V lost 5 bases and J lost 4, with 20 bases in between. The CDR3 has 16 residues. The origin of this receptor is a woman in her fifties or sixties with acute or convalescent COVID-19. The material sequenced was peripheral blood. The V call is TRBV3-1 (or the pseudogene TRBV3-2), the J call TRBJ1-2; possible D gene TRBD1, 6 bases. The CDR3 bases are TGTGCCAGCAGCGTACGGGACACCCCTTCCGGCTATGGCTACACCTTC. It encodes CASSVRDTPSGYGYTF.